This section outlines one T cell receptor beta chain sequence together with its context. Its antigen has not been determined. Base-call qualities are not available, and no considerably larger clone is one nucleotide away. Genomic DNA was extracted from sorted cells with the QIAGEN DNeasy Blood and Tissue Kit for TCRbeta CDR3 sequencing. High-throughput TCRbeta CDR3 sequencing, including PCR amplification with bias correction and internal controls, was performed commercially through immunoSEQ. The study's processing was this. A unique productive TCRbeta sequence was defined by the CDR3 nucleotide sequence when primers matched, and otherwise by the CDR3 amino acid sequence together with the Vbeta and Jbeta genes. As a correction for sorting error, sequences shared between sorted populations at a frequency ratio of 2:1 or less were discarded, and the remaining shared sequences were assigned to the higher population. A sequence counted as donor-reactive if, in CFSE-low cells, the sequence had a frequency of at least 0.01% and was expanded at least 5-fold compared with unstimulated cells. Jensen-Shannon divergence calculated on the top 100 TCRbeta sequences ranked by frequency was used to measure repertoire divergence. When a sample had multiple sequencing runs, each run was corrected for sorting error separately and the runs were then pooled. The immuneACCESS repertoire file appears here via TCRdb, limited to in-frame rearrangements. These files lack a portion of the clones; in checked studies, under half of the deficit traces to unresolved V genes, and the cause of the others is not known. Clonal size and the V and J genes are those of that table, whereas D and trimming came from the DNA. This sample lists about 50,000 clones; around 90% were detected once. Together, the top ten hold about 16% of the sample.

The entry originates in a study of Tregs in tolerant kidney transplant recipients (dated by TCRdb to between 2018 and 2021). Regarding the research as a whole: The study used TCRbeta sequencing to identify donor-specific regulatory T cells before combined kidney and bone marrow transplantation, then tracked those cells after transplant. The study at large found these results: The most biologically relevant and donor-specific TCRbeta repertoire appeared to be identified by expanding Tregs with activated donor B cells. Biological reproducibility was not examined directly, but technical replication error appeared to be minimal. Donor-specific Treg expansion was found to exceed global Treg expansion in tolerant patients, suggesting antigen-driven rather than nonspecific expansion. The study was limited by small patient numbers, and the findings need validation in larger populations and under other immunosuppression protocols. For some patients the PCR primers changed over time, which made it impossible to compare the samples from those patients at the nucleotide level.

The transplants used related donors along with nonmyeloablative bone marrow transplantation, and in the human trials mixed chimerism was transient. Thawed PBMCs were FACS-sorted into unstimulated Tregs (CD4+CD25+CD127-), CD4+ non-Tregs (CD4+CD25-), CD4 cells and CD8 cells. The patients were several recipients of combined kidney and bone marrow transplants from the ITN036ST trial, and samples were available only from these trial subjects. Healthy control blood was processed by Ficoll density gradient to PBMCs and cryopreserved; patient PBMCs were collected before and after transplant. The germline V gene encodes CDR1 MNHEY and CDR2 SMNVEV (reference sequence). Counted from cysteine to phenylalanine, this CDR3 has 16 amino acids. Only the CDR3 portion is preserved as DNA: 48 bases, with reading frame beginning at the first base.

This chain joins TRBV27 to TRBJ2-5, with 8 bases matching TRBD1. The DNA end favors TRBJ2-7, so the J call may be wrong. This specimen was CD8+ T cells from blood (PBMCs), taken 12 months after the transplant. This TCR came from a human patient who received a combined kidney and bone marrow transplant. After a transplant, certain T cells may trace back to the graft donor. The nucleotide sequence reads TGTGCCAGCAGTTTATCACCGGGACAGGTCTCCTACGAGCAGTACTTC. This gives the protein CASSLSPGQVSYEQYF.